This T cell receptor (beta chain) is drawn from a study of blood T cell repertoires in COVID-19. Two negative PCRs, clearance, or symptom resolution were required of recovered Cohort 3 donors. Using immunoSEQ multiplex PCR, the repertoire was profiled, and TCRdb retains in-frame clones only, with some absent. The sample lists some 300,000 clones; 87% were seen once. The V and J ends lost 0 bases and 2 bases, in that order; junction bases with no gene match: 3. The CDR3 consists of 17 residues. The gene calls are TRBV5-3 and TRBJ1-4; the match to TRBD1 covers 11 bases. TRBV5-3 is reported as an ORF; its role is uncertain. This receptor was obtained from a woman in her 30s who had recovered from COVID-19. Sequences were obtained from PBMCs or T cells enriched from blood (not recorded which). The CDR3 DNA follows: TGTGCCAGAAGCTTGGGGACAGGGGGCTCGACTAATGAAAAACTGTTTTTT. This codes for CARSLGTGGSTNEKLFF.